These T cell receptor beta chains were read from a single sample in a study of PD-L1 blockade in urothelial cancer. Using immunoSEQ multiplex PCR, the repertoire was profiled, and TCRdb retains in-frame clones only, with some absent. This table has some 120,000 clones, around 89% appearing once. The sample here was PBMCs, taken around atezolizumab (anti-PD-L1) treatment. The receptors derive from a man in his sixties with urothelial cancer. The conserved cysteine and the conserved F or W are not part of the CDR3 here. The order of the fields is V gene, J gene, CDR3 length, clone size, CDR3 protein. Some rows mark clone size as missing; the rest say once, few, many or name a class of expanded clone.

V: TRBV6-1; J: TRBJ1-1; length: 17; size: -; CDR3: ASSEVYWDTLGGGTEAF
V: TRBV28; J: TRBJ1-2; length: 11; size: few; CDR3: ASSWGRGLSYT
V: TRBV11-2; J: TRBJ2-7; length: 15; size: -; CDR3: ASSSNPGAGGPYEQY
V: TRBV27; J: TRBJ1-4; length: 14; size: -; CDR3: ASSLTGDGAGEKLF
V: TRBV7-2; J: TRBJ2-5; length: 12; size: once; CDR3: ASSLTGQKETQY
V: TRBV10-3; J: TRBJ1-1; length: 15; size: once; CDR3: AITVGQGSGGNTEAF
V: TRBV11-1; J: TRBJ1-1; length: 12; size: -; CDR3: ASSLEFTRAEAF
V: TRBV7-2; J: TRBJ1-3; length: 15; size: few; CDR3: ASSLARSGRSGNTIY
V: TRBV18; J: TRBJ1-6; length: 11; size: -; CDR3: ASREGLNSPLH
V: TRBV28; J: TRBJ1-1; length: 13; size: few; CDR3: ASSVTSGVNTEAF
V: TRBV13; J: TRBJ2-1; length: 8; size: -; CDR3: ASSSNEQF
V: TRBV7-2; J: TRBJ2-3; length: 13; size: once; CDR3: ASSLARGRGDTQY
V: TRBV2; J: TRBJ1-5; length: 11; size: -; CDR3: ASSEGRDQPQH
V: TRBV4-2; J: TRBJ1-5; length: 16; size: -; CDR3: ASSQEASGVDSNQPQH
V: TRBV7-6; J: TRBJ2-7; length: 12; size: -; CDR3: ASSRLAGPYEQY
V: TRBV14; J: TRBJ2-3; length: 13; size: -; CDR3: ASSQDKRITDTQY
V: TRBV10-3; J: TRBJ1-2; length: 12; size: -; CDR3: AISGYREGYGYT
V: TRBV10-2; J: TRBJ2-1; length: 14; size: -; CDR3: ASRTGTGSSYNEQF
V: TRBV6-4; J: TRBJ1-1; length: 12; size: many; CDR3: ASSPTVENTEAF
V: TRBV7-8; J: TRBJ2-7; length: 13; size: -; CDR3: ASSFRAGTPYEQY
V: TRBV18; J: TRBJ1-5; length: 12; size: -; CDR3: ASSLDWGEQPQH
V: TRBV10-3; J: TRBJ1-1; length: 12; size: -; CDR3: AISEGQGNTEAF
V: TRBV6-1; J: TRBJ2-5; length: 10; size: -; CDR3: ASSGPTVVQY
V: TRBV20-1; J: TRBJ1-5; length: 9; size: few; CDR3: SEGGIQPQH
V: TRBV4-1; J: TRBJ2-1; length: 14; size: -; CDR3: ASSPGLADFGDEQF
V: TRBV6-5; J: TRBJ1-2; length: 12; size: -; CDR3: ASSQGARDYGYT
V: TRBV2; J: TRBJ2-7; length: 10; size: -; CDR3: ASSEGGVEEY
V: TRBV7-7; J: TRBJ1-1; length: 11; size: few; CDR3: ASSLQEDTEAF
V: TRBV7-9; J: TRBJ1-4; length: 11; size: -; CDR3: ASSPSSTGKLF
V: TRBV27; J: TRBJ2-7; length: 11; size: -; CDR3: ASSLQGHYEQY
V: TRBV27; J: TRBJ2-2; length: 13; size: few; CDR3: ASSFSDWTLRELF
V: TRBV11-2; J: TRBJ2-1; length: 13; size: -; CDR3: ASSLFLGESNEQF
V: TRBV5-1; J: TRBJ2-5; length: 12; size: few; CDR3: ASSLALARETQY
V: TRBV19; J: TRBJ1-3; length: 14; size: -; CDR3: ASRIPGLSSGNTIY
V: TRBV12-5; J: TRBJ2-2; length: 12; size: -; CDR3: ASADSQGTGELF
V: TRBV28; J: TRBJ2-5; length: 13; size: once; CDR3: ASSLGSTGEETQY
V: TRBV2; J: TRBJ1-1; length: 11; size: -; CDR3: ASSLSAGAEAF
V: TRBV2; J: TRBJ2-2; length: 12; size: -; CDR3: ASKEGGNTGELF
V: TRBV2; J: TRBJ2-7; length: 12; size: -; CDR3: ASRAGLARYEQY
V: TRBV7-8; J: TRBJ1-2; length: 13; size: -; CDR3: ASSLAGQSNYGYT
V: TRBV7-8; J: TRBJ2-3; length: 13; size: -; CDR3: ASSLRHQRGDTQY
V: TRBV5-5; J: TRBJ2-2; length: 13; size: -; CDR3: ASRQTSPNTGELF
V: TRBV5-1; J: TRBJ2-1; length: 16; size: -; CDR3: ASSSPSGSGFSYNEQF
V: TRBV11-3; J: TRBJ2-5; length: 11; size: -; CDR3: ASSLLESETQY
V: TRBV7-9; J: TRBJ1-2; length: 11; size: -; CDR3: ASSPDRLVGYT
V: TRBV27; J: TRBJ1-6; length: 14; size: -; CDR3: ASRDETGLAGSPLH
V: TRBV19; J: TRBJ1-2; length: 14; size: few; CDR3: ASSIQTGTGNYGYT
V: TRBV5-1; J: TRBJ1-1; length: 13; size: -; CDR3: ASRRGGQGDTEAF
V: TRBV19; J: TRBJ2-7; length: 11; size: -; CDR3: ASSMPRDSEQY
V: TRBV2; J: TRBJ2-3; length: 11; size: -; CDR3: ASSEPFTDTQY
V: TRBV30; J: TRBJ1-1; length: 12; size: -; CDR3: AWSVVAGDTEAF
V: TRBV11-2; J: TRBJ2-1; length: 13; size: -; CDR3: ASSSDRTGVSEQF
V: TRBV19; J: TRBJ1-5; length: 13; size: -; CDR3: ASSIDQGAYQPQH
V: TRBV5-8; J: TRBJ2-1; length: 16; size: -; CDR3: ASSLVLLLTSSYNEQF
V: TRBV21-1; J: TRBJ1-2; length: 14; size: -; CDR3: ASSKRAGVRGVTYT
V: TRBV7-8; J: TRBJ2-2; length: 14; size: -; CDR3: ASSLVWEQGFGELF
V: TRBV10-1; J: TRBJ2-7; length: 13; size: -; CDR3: ASSESGTEYYEQY
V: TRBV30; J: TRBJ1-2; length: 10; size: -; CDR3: AWSVWEDGYT
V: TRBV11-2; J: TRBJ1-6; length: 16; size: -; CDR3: ASSLKGQGSSYNSPLH